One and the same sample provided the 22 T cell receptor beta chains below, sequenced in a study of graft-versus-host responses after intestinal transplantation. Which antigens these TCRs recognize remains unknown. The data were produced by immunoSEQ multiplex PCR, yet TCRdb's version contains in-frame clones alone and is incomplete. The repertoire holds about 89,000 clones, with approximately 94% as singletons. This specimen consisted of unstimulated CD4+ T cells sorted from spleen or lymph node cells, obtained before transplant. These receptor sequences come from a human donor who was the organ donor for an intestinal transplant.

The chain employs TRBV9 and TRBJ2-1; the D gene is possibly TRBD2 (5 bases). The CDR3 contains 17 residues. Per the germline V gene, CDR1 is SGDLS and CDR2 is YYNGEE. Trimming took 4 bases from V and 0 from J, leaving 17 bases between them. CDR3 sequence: CASSPSTGKSSYNEQFF. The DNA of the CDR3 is TGTGCCAGCAGCCCAAGTACGGGGAAGAGCTCCTACAATGAGCAGTTCTTC. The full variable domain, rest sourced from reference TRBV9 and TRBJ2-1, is DSGVTQTPKHLITATGQRVTLRCSPRSGDLSVYWYQQSLDQGLQFLIQYYNGEERAKGNILERFSAQQFPDLHSELNLSSLELGDSALYFCASSPSTGKSSYNEQFFGPGTRLTVL.

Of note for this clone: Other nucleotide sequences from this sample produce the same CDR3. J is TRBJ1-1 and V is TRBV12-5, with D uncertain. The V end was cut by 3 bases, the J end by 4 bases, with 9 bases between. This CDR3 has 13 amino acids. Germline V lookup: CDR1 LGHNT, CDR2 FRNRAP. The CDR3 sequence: CASGLEEATEAFF. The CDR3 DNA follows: TGTGCTAGTGGTTTAGAGGAGGCCACTGAAGCTTTCTTT.

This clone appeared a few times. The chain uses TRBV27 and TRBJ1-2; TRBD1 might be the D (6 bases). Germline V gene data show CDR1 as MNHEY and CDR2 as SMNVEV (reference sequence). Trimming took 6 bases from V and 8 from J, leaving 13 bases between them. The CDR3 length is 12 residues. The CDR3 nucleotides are TGTGCCAGCAGGGGAGACAGGAGGGGCTACACCTTC. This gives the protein CASRGDRRGYTF.

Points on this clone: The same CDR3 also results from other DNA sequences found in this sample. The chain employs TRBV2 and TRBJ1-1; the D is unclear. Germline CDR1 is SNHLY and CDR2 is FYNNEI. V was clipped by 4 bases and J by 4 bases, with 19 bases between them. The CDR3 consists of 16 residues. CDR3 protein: CASSARAIGGGTEAFF. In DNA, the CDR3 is TGTGCCAGCAGTGCGAGGGCTATAGGTGGAGGCACTGAAGCTTTCTTT.

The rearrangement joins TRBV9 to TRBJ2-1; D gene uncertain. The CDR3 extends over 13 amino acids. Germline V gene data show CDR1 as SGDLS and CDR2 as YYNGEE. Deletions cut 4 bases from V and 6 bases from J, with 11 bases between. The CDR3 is CASSSTGLNEQFF. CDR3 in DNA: TGTGCCAGCAGCTCCACTGGCCTCAATGAGCAGTTCTTC.

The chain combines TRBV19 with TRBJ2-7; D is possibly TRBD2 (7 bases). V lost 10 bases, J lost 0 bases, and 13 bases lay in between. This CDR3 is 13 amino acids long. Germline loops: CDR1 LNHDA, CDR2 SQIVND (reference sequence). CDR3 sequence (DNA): TGTGCCACCGGGGAGGGGGTCTCCTACGAGCAGTACTTC. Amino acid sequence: CATGEGVSYEQYF.

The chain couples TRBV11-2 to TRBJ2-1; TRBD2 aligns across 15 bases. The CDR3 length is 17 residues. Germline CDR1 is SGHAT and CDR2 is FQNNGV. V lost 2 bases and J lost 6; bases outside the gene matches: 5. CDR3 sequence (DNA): TGTGCCAGCAGCTTATTAAGGACTAGCGGGGGGGCCAATGAGCAGTTCTTC. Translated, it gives CASSLLRTSGGANEQFF.

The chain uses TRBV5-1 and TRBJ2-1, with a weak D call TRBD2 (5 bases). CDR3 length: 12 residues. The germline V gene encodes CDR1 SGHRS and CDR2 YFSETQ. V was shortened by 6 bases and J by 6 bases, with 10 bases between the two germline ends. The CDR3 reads CASTEGPNEQFF. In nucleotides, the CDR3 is TGCGCCAGCACCGAGGGTCCCAATGAGCAGTTCTTC.

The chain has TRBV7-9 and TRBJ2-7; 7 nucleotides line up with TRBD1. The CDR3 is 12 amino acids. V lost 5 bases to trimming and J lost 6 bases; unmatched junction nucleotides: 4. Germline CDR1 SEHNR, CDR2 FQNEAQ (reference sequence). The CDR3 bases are TGTGCCAGCAGCCTTACAGGGGCCGAGCAGTACTTC. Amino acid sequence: CASSLTGAEQYF.

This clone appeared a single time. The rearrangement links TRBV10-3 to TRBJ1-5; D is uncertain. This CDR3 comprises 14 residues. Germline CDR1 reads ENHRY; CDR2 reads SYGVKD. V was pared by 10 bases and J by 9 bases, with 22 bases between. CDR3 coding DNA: TGTGCCACCTCGACTGATCTGGCTTCCTGGCCCCAGCATTTT. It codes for CATSTDLASWPQHF.

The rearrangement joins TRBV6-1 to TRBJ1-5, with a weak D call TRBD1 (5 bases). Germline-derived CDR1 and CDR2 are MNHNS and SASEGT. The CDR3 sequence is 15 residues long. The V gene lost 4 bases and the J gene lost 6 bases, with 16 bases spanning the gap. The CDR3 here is CASSVLLGASQPQHF. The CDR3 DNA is TGTGCCAGCAGTGTTTTGTTAGGGGCCAGTCAGCCCCAGCATTTT.

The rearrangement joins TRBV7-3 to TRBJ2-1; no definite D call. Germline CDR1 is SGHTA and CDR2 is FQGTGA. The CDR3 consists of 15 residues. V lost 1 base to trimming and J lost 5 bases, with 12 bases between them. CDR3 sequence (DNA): TGTGCCAGCAGCTTAATGGCTGGGTTTAACAATGAGCAGTTCTTC. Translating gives CASSLMAGFNNEQFF. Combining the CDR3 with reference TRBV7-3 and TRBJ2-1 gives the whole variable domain GAGVSQTPSNKVTEKGKYVELRCDPISGHTALYWYRQSLGQGPEFLIYFQGTGAADDSGLPNDRFFAVRPEGSVSTLKIQRTERGDSAVYLCASSLMAGFNNEQFFGPGTRLTVL.

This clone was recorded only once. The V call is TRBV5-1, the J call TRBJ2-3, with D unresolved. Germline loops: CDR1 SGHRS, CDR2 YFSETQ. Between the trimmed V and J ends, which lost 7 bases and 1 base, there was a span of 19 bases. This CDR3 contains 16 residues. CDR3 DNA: TGCGCCAGCTCCCCCCCGTTTGAGCAGGGCACAGATACGCAGTATTTT. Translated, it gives CASSPPFEQGTDTQYF.

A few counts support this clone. Written as DNA, the CDR3 is TGTGCCAGAAGCGGCTACACCTTC. Translated: CARSGYTF. The chain recombines TRBV2 with TRBJ1-2; D remains unclear. In germline, CDR1 is SNHLY, CDR2 FYNNEI. The CDR3 contains 8 residues. V was trimmed by 9 bases and J by 8 bases, leaving 4 bases between them.

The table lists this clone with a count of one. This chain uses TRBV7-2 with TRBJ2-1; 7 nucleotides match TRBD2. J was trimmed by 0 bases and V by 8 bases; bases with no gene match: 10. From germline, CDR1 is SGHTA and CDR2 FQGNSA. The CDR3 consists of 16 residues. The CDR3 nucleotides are TGTGCCAGCTCGAGGAGCGGGGCGAGCTCCTACAATGAGCAGTTCTTC. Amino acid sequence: CASSRSGASSYNEQFF.

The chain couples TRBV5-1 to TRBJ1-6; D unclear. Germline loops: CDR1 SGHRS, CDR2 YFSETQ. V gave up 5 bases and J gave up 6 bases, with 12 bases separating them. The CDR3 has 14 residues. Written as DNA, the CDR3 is TGCGCCAGCAGACCTACTCTTAGTAATTCACCCCTCCACTTT. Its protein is CASRPTLSNSPLHF.

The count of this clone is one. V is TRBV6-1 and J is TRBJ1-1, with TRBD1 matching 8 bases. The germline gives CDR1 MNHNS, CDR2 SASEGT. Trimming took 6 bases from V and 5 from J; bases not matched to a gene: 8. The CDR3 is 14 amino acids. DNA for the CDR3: TGTGCCAGCAGCCCCCAGGGGGCGGGAACTGAAGCTTTCTTT. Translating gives CASSPQGAGTEAFF.

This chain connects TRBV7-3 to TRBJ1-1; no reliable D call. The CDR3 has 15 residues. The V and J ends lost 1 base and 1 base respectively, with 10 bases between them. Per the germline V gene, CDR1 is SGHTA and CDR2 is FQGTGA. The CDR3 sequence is CASSLSGQPNTEAFF. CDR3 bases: TGTGCCAGCAGCTTAAGTGGGCAGCCGAACACTGAAGCTTTCTTT.

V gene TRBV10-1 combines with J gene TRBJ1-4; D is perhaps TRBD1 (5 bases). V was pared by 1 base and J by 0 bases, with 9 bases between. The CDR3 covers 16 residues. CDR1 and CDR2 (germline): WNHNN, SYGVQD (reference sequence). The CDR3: CASSELQDTTNEKLFF. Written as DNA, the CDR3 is TGCGCCAGCAGTGAGTTACAGGACACAACTAATGAAAAACTGTTTTTT.

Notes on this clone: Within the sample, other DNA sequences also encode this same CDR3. This chain's CDR3 is CASSLSRDSGANVLTF. The CDR3 DNA follows: TGTGCCAGCAGCTTATCCAGGGACTCTGGGGCCAACGTCCTGACTTTC. The chain has TRBV7-3 and TRBJ2-6, with a weak D call TRBD1 (5 bases). The length of the CDR3 is 16 residues. Deletions cut 2 bases from V and 0 bases from J, with 8 bases between. Germline CDR1 is SGHTA and CDR2 is FQGTGA.

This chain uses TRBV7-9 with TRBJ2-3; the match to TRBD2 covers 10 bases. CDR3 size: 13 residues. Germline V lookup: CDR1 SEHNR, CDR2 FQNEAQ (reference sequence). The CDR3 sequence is CDTSGGASDTQYF. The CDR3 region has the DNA TGTGACACCAGCGGGGGGGCCTCAGATACGCAGTATTTT.

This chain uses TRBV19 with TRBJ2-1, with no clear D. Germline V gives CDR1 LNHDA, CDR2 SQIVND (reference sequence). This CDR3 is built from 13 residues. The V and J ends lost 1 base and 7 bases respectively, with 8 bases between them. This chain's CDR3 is CASSIGTINEQFF. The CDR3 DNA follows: TGTGCCAGTAGTATAGGGACCATTAATGAGCAGTTCTTC.